This T cell receptor (beta chain) is drawn from a study of blood T cell repertoires in COVID-19. Study summary: T cells, B-cell-depleted T cells, or PBMCs provided the cDNA or gDNA that served as material.

CDR1 GTSNPN and CDR2 SVGIG come from the germline V gene (reference sequence). V was pared by 5 bases and J by 5 bases, with 8 bases of the junction left unmatched. The CDR3 consists of 15 residues. Generated by immunoSEQ multiplex PCR, the TCRdb table keeps only in-frame clones and is missing some. Of around 100,000 clones listed, 80% to 85% are singletons. Source material: peripheral blood. This clonotype was obtained from a woman in her sixties or seventies with acute or convalescent COVID-19. The chain is built from TRBV30 and TRBJ2-3; 12 bases match TRBD2. The chain's CDR3 is CAWASGRALGDTQYF. The CDR3, as DNA: TGTGCCTGGGCTAGCGGGAGGGCCCTAGGAGATACGCAGTATTTT.